This entry is about one T cell receptor (beta chain). This specimen belongs to a study of chemoradiotherapy in HPV16-positive cancers. Across the whole study: A couple of HPV16-positive patients' cells yielded candidate HPV-specific clones and common motifs.

V lost 7 bases and J lost 0, with 14 bases in between. This CDR3 spans 15 amino acids. CDR1 is MNHNS and CDR2 is SASEGT in the germline V gene. Sequencing used immunoSEQ multiplex PCR; TCRdb keeps in-frame clones, though not all of them. This sample yields about 68,000 clones, of which roughly 90% are seen a single time; just over 4% belongs to the top ten. This TCR derives from a human donor with HPV-associated anogenital cancer. This chain links TRBV6-1 with TRBJ2-3, with D maybe TRBD1 (5 bases). Here the sequenced sample was blood, taken from a patient who underwent chemoradiotherapy. CDR3 sequence: CASMGHRSSTDTQYF. Written as DNA, the CDR3 is TGTGCCAGCATGGGGCACCGGAGTAGCACAGATACGCAGTATTTT.